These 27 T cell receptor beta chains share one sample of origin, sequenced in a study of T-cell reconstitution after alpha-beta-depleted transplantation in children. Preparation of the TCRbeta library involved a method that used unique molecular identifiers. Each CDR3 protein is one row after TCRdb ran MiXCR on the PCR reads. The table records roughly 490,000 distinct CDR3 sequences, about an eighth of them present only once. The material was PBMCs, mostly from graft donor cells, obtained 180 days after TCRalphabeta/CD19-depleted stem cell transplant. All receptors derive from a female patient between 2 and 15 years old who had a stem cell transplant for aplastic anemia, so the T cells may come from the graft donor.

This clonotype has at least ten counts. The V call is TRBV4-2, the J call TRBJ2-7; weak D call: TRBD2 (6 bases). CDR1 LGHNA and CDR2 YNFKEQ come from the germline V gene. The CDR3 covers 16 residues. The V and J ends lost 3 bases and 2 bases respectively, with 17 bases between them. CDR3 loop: CASSHGVGSPTYEQYF. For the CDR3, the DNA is TGTGCCAGCAGCCACGGAGTCGGGAGCCCCACCTACGAGCAGTACTTC.

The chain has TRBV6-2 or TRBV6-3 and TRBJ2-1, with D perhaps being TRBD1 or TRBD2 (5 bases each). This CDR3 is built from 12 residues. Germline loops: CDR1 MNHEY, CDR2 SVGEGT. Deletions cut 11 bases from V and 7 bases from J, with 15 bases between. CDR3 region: CACRDPGNEQFF. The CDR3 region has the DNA TGTGCCTGCCGGGACCCTGGAAATGAGCAGTTCTTC.

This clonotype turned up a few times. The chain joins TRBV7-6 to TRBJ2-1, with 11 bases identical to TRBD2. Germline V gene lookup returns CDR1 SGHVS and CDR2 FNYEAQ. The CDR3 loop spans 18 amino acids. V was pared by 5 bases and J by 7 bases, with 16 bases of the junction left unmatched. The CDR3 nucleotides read TGTGCCAGCAGCCCAAACCCCCCCATAGCGGGAGGGGGTAATGAGCAGTTCTTC. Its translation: CASSPNPPIAGGGNEQFF.

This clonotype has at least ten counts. In DNA form, the CDR3 reads TGTGCCAGTCTCTCCAGGGGAGCTGGGGCCAACGTCCTGACTTTC. This codes for CASLSRGAGANVLTF. V is TRBV19 and J is TRBJ2-6; tentative D call: TRBD1 (6 bases). V lost 8 bases and J 2 bases, leaving 13 bases between the germline ends. Germline loops: CDR1 LNHDA, CDR2 SQIVND (reference sequence). This CDR3 is built from 15 residues.

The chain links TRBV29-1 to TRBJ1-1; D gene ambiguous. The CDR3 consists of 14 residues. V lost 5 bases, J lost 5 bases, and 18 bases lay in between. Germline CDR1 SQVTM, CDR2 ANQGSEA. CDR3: CSVFPPSGRTEAFF. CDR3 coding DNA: TGCAGCGTTTTCCCCCCATCCGGCCGGACTGAAGCTTTCTTT.

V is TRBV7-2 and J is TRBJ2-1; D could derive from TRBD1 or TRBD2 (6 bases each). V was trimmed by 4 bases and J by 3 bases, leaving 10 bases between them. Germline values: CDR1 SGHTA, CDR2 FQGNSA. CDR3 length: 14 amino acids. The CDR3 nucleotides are TGTGCCAGCAGCTGGGGGGCACTCTACAATGAGCAGTTCTTC. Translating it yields CASSWGALYNEQFF.

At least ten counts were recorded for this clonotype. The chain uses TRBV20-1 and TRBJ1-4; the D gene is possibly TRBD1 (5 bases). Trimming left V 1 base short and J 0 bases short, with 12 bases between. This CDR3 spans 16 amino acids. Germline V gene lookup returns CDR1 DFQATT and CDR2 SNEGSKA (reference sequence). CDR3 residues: CSARGRVYSTNEKLFF. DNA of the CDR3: TGCAGTGCTAGAGGCAGGGTCTACTCAACTAATGAAAAACTGTTTTTT.

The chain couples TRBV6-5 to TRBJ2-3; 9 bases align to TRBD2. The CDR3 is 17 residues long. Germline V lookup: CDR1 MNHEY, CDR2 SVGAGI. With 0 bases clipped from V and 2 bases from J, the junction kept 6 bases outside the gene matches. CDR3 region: CASSYSSAGGPTDTQYF. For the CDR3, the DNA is TGTGCCAGCAGTTACTCCTCGGCGGGAGGGCCCACAGATACGCAGTATTTT.

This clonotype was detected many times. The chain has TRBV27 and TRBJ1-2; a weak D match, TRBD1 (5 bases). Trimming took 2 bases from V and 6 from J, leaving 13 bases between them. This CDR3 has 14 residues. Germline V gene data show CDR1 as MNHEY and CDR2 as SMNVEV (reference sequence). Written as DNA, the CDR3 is TGTGCCAGCAGTTTACAGGGCCGGACGGATGGCTACACCTTC. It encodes CASSLQGRTDGYTF.

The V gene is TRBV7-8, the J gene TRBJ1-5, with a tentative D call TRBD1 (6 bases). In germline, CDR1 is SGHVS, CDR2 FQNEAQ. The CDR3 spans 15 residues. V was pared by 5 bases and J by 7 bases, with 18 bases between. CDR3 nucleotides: TGTGCCAGCAGCCACAGTGGCAGGGGCGGGCAGCCCCAGCATTTT. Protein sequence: CASSHSGRGGQPQHF.

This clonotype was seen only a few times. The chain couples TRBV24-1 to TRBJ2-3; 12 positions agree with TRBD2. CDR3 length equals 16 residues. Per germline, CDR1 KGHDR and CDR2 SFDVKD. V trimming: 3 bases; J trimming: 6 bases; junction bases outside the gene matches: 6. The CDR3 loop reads CATSDLAGGPRDTQYF. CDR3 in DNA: TGTGCCACCAGTGATCTAGCGGGAGGGCCTCGGGATACGCAGTATTTT.

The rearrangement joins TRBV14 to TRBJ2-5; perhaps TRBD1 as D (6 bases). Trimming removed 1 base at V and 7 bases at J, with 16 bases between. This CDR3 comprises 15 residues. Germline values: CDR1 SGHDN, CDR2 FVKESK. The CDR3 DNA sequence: TGTGCCAGCAGCCAAGCCTCCACCAGCAGGGGGACCCAGTACTTC. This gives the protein CASSQASTSRGTQYF.

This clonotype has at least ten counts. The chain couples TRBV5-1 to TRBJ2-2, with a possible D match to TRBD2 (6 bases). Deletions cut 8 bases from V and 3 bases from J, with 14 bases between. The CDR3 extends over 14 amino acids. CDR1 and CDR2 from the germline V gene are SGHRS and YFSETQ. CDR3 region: CARPGTCYTGELFF. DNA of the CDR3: TGCGCCAGGCCCGGGACTTGTTACACCGGGGAGCTGTTTTTT.

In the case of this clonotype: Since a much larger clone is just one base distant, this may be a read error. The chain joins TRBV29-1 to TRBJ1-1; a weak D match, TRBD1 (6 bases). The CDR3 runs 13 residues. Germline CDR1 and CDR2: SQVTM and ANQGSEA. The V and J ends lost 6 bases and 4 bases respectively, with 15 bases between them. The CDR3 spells CSVQSRGSTEAFF. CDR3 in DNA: TGCAGCGTACAATCGAGGGGGTCCACTGAAGCTTTCTTT.

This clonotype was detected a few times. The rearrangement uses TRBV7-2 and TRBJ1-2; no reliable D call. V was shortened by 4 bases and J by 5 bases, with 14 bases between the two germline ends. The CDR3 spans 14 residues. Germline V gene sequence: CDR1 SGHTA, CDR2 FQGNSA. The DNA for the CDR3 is TGTGCCAGCAGCTATGGCCGGGTCAAGTATGGCTACACCTTC. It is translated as CASSYGRVKYGYTF.

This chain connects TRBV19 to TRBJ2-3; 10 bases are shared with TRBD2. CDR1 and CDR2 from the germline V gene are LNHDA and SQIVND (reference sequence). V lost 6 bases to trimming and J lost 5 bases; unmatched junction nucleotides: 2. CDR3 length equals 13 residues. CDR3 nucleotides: TGTGCCAGTAGCCGACTAGCGGGAGATACGCAGTATTTT. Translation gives CASSRLAGDTQYF.

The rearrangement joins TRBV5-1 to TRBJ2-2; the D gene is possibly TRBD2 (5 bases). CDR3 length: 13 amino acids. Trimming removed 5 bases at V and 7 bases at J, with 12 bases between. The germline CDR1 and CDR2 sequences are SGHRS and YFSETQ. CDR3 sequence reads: CASRTGWNGELFF. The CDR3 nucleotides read TGCGCCAGCAGGACGGGGTGGAACGGGGAGCTGTTTTTT.

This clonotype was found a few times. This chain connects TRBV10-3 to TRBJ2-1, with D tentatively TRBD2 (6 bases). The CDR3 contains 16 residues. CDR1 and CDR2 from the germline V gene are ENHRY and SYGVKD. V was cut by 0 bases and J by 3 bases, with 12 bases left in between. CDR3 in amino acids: CAISESTGRNYNEQFF. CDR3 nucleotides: TGTGCCATCAGTGAGTCGACGGGGAGGAACTACAATGAGCAGTTCTTC.

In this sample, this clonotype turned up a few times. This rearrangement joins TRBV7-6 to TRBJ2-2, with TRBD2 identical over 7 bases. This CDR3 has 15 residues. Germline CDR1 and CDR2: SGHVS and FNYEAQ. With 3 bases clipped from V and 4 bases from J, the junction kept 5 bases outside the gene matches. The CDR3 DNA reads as TGTGCCAGCAGCTTGACAGTAGCGGGCACCGGGGAGCTGTTTTTT. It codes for CASSLTVAGTGELFF.

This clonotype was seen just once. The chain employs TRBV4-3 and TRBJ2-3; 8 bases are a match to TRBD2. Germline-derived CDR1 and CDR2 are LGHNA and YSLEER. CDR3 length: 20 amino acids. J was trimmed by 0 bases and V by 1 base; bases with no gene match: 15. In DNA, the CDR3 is TGCGCCAGCAGCCAAGGTCTAGGAGCGGGAGTAAGGTCTAGCACAGATACGCAGTATTTT. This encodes CASSQGLGAGVRSSTDTQYF.

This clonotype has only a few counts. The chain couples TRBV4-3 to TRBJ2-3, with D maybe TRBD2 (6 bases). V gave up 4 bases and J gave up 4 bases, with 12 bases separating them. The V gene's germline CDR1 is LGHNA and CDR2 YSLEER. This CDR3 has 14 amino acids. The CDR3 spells CASSREVSPDTQYF. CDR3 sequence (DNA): TGCGCCAGCAGCCGGGAGGTTTCCCCAGATACGCAGTATTTT.

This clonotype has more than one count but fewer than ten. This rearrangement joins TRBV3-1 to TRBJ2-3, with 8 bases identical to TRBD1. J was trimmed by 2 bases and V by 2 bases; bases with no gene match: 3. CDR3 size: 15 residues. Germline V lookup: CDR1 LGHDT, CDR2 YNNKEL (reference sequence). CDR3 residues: CASSQWTGPTDTQYF. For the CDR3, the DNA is TGTGCCAGCAGCCAATGGACAGGGCCCACAGATACGCAGTATTTT.

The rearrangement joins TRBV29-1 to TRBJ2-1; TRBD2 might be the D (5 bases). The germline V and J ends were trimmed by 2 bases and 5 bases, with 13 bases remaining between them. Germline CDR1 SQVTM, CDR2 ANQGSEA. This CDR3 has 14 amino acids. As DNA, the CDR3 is TGCAGCGTTGAAACGGGCTGGGGAGACAATGAGCAGTTCTTC. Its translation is CSVETGWGDNEQFF.

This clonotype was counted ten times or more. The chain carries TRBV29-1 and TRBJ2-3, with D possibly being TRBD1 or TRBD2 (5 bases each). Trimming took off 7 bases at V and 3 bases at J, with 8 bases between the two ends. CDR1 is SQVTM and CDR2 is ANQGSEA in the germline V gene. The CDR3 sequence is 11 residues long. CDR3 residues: CSGGVTDTQYF. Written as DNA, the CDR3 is TGCAGCGGAGGGGTAACAGATACGCAGTATTTT.

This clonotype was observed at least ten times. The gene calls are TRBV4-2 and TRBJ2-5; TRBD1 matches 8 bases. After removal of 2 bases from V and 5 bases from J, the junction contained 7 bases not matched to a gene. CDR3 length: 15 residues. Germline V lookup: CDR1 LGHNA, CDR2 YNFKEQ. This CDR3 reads CASSQPGQDGETQYF. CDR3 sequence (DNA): TGTGCCAGCAGCCAACCGGGACAGGATGGGGAGACCCAGTACTTC.

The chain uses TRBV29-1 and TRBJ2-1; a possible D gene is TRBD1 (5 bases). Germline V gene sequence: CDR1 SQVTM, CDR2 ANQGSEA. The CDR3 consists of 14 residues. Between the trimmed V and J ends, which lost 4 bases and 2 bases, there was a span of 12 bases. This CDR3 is CSVAVLGAYNEQFF. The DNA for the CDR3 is TGCAGCGTTGCTGTCCTAGGGGCCTACAATGAGCAGTTCTTC.

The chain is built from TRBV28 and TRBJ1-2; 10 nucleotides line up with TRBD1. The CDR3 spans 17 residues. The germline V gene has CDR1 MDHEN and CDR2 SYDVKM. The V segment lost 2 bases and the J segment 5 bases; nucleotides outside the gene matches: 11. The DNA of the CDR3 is TGTGCCAGCAGTTTAAGGGACAGGGGACCTGCTGGGTATGGCTACACCTTC. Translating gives CASSLRDRGPAGYGYTF.